This T cell receptor beta chain was found in a study of T cell responses to AZD1222 COVID-19 vaccine. Germline V gene lookup returns CDR1 SNHLY and CDR2 FYNNEI. Trimming shortened V by 6 bases and J by 6 bases, and 29 bases separated the two germline ends. The CDR3 consists of 19 residues. Repertoires were generated with immunoSEQ multiplex PCR, while TCRdb's copy carries only in-frame clones and drops some. The top ten clones hold approximately 4% of a sample with around 110,000 clones, roughly 88% of them seen once. This clone was seen only a few times. The material sequenced was peripheral blood, taken on day 0 of MenACWY control vaccination. The TCR originated in an adult in good health. The genes are TRBV2 and TRBJ1-4; weak D call: TRBD1 (6 bases). CDR3 in amino acids: CASSQSPYTGWGAYEKLFF. The CDR3 DNA reads as TGTGCCAGCAGCCAAAGCCCCTACACGGGGTGGGGGGCTTATGAAAAACTGTTTTTT.